This TCR beta chain was sequenced during a study of PD-1 blockade in classical Hodgkin lymphoma. Study-level results: Still unresolved is the cause of the repertoire differences, which may be disease activity or prior therapy.

With regard to this clone: Its target is not known.

TCRdb's table, derived via immunoSEQ multiplex PCR, lists solely in-frame clones and lacks some. The sample consists of tens of thousands of clones, roughly 88% of them appearing once. This CDR3 spans 15 amino acids. The germline V gene has CDR1 MRHNA and CDR2 SNTAGT. V shed 4 bases, J shed 2 bases, and the junction held 5 bases outside the gene matches. As for time point: newly diagnosed, previously untreated cHL patient sample. The V and J genes are TRBV6-4 and TRBJ1-2, with 9 bases identical to TRBD1. The sequence was collected from a human donor with classical Hodgkin lymphoma. The specimen was peripheral blood mononuclear cells (PBMCs). The DNA of the CDR3 is TGTGCCAGCAGTGCAACTACAGGGGGCAACTATGGCTACACCTTC. Its protein product is CASSATTGGNYGYTF.